This entry lists 32 T cell receptor beta chains sequenced from one sample in a study of T cell changes during pregnancy in multiple sclerosis. The method was immunoSEQ multiplex PCR; TCRdb's version includes in-frame clones alone and lacks a portion of them. Among under 90,000 clones listed, around 92% were seen once. Sequenced here: peripheral blood, sampled in the second trimester of pregnancy. These receptors all come from a female donor in good health, enrolled as a control in a pregnancy study.

This clone was seen only a few times. The rearrangement joins TRBV25-1 to TRBJ2-7; maybe TRBD1 (6 bases). V lost 2 bases, J lost 6 bases, and 14 bases lay in between. This CDR3 region has 14 residues. Germline CDR1 is MGHDK and CDR2 is SYGVNS. CDR3 bases: TGTGCCAGCAGTGAACAGGGGTTTCGCGGCGAGCAGTACTTC. It specifies CASSEQGFRGEQYF.

V and J are TRBV5-4 and TRBJ2-5; TRBD2 agrees at 9 bases. After removal of 0 bases from V and 5 bases from J, the junction contained 8 bases not matched to a gene. Germline CDR1 and CDR2: SGHNT and YYREEE (reference sequence). The CDR3 extends over 16 amino acids. DNA for the CDR3: TGTGCCAGCAGCTTGGGTGCGGGAGGGCCGGGGGAGACCCAGTACTTC. It translates to CASSLGAGGPGETQYF.

The V call is TRBV7-9, the J call TRBJ2-5; perhaps TRBD2 as D (7 bases). V was clipped by 5 bases and J by 0 bases, with 19 bases between them. The CDR3 consists of 17 residues. Germline V gives CDR1 SEHNR, CDR2 FQNEAQ (reference sequence). The CDR3 nucleotides read TGTGCCAGCAGCCCCCCCTCAGGGAGGGGGTACCAAGAGACCCAGTACTTC. It codes for CASSPPSGRGYQETQYF.

This clone showed up just once. The chain uses TRBV19 and TRBJ1-1; a possible D gene is TRBD1 (5 bases). Trimming pared 3 bases from V and 6 bases from J, leaving 14 bases between. The CDR3 sequence is 14 residues long. Germline-derived CDR1 and CDR2 are LNHDA and SQIVND (reference sequence). The DNA of the CDR3 is TGTGCCAGTAGTATGACGTCCAGGGTTCCTGAAGCTTTCTTT. It encodes CASSMTSRVPEAFF.

V usage is TRBV5-1 and J usage is TRBJ2-3; 11 bases are shared with TRBD2. The germline CDR1 and CDR2 sequences are SGHRS and YFSETQ. After removal of 4 bases from V and 1 base from J, the junction contained 2 bases not matched to a gene. The CDR3 covers 15 residues. CDR3 in DNA: TGCGCCAGCAGCCGTAGCGGGGGGGGCACAGATACGCAGTATTTT. Its translation: CASSRSGGGTDTQYF.

V and J are TRBV14 and TRBJ2-5; D uncertain. This CDR3 has 15 residues. The V and J ends lost 1 base and 5 bases respectively, with 14 bases between them. Germline V gene data show CDR1 as SGHDN and CDR2 as FVKESK. The CDR3, as DNA: TGTGCCAGCAGCCAAGGGTTAGAGGCGTGGGAGACCCAGTACTTC. Its protein product is CASSQGLEAWETQYF.

This clone was recorded once. This chain links TRBV9 with TRBJ2-4, with a possible D match to TRBD2 (6 bases). In germline, CDR1 is SGDLS, CDR2 YYNGEE. This CDR3 has 14 residues. Trimming took 4 bases from V and 5 from J, leaving 13 bases between them. The CDR3 region has the DNA TGTGCCAGCAGCCCGGGGGTGGGGGAAAACATTCAGTACTTC. This encodes CASSPGVGENIQYF.

This rearrangement joins TRBV19 to TRBJ1-1, with TRBD1 identical over 8 bases. CDR1 is LNHDA and CDR2 is SQIVND in the germline V gene (reference sequence). This CDR3 spans 14 amino acids. V lost 9 bases to trimming and J lost 4 bases; unmatched junction nucleotides: 10. This CDR3 reads CASGQGSRRTEAFF. The CDR3 coding sequence is TGTGCCAGCGGACAGGGAAGCCGACGCACTGAAGCTTTCTTT.

CDR3 DNA: TGTGCCAGCAGTGAGCGGGGTAGCACAGATACGCAGTATTTT. It translates to CASSERGSTDTQYF. V is TRBV6-4 and J is TRBJ2-3; the D gene is possibly TRBD2 (6 bases). The CDR3 extends over 14 amino acids. Germline V gene lookup returns CDR1 MRHNA and CDR2 SNTAGT. V lost 3 bases and J lost 0, with 7 bases in between.

On this clone: The same CDR3 is also encoded by other DNA sequences in this sample. The V call is TRBV7-3, the J call TRBJ2-2; no clear D gene. Germline assignment: CDR1 SGHTA and CDR2 FQGTGA. The CDR3 is made up of 14 amino acids. The V end lost 5 bases, the J end lost 0 bases, and 7 bases lay between the germline ends. The DNA of the CDR3 is TGTGCCAGCAGCCCGGTCGCGAACACCGGGGAGCTGTTTTTT. Its protein product is CASSPVANTGELFF.

This clone is medium-sized by share. The rearrangement links TRBV7-9 to TRBJ1-6; D is ambiguous. V lost 5 bases and J 7 bases, leaving 15 bases between the germline ends. The length of the CDR3 is 15 residues. Germline CDR1 is SEHNR and CDR2 is FQNEAQ (reference sequence). CDR3 DNA: TGTGCCAGCAGCCTCGTAGAACGGAGAAATTCACCCCTCCACTTT. Translation: CASSLVERRNSPLHF.

The chain carries TRBV18 and TRBJ1-1, with TRBD1 as a possible D gene (6 bases). The CDR3 is made up of 14 amino acids. CDR1 is KGHSH, CDR2 LQKENI, per germline. The V and J ends lost 3 bases and 2 bases respectively, with 10 bases between them. The CDR3, as DNA: TGTGCCAGCTCACCGCAGGGGTACAACACTGAAGCTTTCTTT. Protein sequence: CASSPQGYNTEAFF.

The chain couples TRBV13 to TRBJ2-3, with 9 bases lining up with TRBD2. The CDR3 extends over 17 amino acids. Germline V CDR1 and CDR2: PRHDT, FYEKMQ (reference sequence). Trimming took 11 bases from V and 2 from J; bases not matched to a gene: 17. In DNA, the CDR3 is TGTGCCTCCCGAGGGGCCCTACTAGCGGGTTACACAGATACGCAGTATTTT. Residues: CASRGALLAGYTDTQYF. The complete variable domain, with remaining parts taken from reference TRBV13 and TRBJ2-3, reads AAGVIQSPRHLIKEKRETATLKCYPIPRHDTVYWYQQGPGQDPQFLISFYEKMQSDKGSIPDRFSAQQFSDYHSELNMSSLELGDSALYFCASRGALLAGYTDTQYFGPGTRLTVL.

The J gene is TRBJ2-1, the V gene TRBV5-8; D possibly corresponds to TRBD2 (6 bases). CDR1 and CDR2 from the germline V gene are SGHTS and YDEGEE. This CDR3 spans 14 amino acids. Deletions cut 5 bases from V and 4 bases from J, with 13 bases between. CDR3 nucleotide sequence: TGTGCCAGCAGTCGCCCTAGCGATTACAATGAGCAGTTCTTC. It specifies CASSRPSDYNEQFF.

The chain employs TRBV27 and TRBJ2-1; 8 bases map to TRBD2. The CDR3 has 16 residues. Germline values: CDR1 MNHEY, CDR2 SMNVEV (reference sequence). J gave up 4 bases and V 6 bases, and 11 bases lay outside the gene matches. CDR3 bases: TGTGCCAGCAGAGTAGGAGTAGCGGGATATTACAATGAGCAGTTCTTC. It codes for CASRVGVAGYYNEQFF.

The rearrangement links TRBV7-2 to TRBJ2-1, with 11 bases identical to TRBD2. The germline V gene encodes CDR1 SGHTA and CDR2 FQGNSA. Trimming at V came to 5 bases and at J to 5 bases, leaving 8 bases not matched to a gene. CDR3 length: 16 amino acids. The CDR3 DNA follows: TGTGCCAGCAGCGTGGCCGGGACTAGCGGACACAATGAGCAGTTCTTC. Its translation is CASSVAGTSGHNEQFF.

This clone was picked up one time. This rearrangement joins TRBV7-8 to TRBJ1-1; D remains ambiguous. The CDR3 has 13 amino acids. From germline, CDR1 is SGHVS and CDR2 FQNEAQ. Trimming left V 0 bases short and J 5 bases short, with 7 bases between. The CDR3 sequence is CASSLAAGTEAFF. In DNA form, the CDR3 reads TGTGCCAGCAGCTTAGCGGCCGGGACTGAAGCTTTCTTT.

In this sample, this clone turned up once. V gene TRBV5-8 combines with J gene TRBJ1-5, with a tentative D call TRBD1 (6 bases). CDR1 SGHTS and CDR2 YDEGEE come from the germline V gene. V lost 4 bases and J 1 base, leaving 9 bases between the germline ends. There are 14 residues in the CDR3. The CDR3 DNA is TGTGCCAGCAGCCTAGGGACAAGCAATCAGCCCCAGCATTTT. Translating it yields CASSLGTSNQPQHF.

A single count supports this clone. J is TRBJ2-7 and V is TRBV28, with D maybe TRBD1 (5 bases). Deletions cut 6 bases from V and 6 bases from J, with 12 bases between. Per the germline V gene, CDR1 is MDHEN and CDR2 is SYDVKM. The CDR3 totals 12 residues. CDR3 sequence reads: CASSPPRAEQYF. CDR3 nucleotides: TGTGCCAGCAGCCCTCCCAGGGCCGAGCAGTACTTC.

In this sample, this clone turned up once. The rearrangement joins TRBV6-5 to TRBJ2-7; 7 bases fit TRBD1. This CDR3 contains 12 residues. Unmatched junction bases numbered 1, after V lost 5 bases and J lost 3 bases. Per the germline V gene, CDR1 is MNHEY and CDR2 is SVGAGI. CDR3 amino acids: CASSPGGYEQYF. The CDR3 DNA follows: TGTGCCAGCAGTCCAGGGGGCTACGAGCAGTACTTC.

V gene TRBV21-1 combines with J gene TRBJ2-7; the table's D call, TRBD2, has no DNA check behind it. TRBV21-1 is marked as a pseudogene. The CDR3 totals 14 residues. CDR3 region: CASSSGLAGREQYF. Written as DNA, the CDR3 is TGTGCCAGCAGCTCTGGACTAGCGGGACGGGAGCAGTACTTC.

The chain combines TRBV9 with TRBJ2-5; the D gene is possibly TRBD1 (5 bases). CDR3 length equals 13 residues. Trimming pared 2 bases from V and 2 bases from J, leaving 7 bases between. The germline V gene encodes CDR1 SGDLS and CDR2 YYNGEE. This CDR3 is CASSVGQQETQYF. The CDR3, as DNA: TGTGCCAGCAGCGTGGGGCAACAAGAGACCCAGTACTTC.

V usage is TRBV5-1 and J usage is TRBJ1-1; 9 bases are a match to TRBD1. Germline V gene lookup returns CDR1 SGHRS and CDR2 YFSETQ. The length of the CDR3 is 14 residues. Losses at the gene ends were 4 bases for V and 1 base for J; bases not matched to a gene: 2. The CDR3 DNA reads as TGCGCCAGCAGCGGGACAGGGACGAACACTGAAGCTTTCTTT. It is translated as CASSGTGTNTEAFF. Based on the CDR3 plus reference TRBV5-1 and TRBJ1-1, the full variable domain is KAGVTQTPRYLIKTRGQQVTLSCSPISGHRSVSWYQQTPGQGLQFLFEYFSETQRNKGNFPGRFSGRQFSNSRSEMNVSTLELGDSALYLCASSGTGTNTEAFFGQGTRLTVV.

The chain is built from TRBV19 and TRBJ1-5, with D possibly being TRBD1 (5 bases). The CDR3 contains 14 residues. V dropped 6 bases and J dropped 3 bases, with 12 bases sitting between them. Per germline, CDR1 LNHDA and CDR2 SQIVND (reference sequence). CDR3 sequence: CASSPSGSNQPQHF. The CDR3 region has the DNA TGTGCCAGTAGCCCTTCAGGGTCCAATCAGCCCCAGCATTTT.

In this sample, this clone turned up once. The chain has TRBV14 and TRBJ2-1; D is ambiguous. Germline V gives CDR1 SGHDN, CDR2 FVKESK. Trimming stripped 1 base from V and 3 bases from J, with 10 bases between. The CDR3 sequence is 15 residues long. The CDR3 DNA reads as TGTGCCAGCAGCCAAGGACTCCCAGTCTACAATGAGCAGTTCTTC. Protein product: CASSQGLPVYNEQFF.

The V gene is TRBV6-1, the J gene TRBJ2-5, with 9 bases identical to TRBD1. Trimming took 7 bases from V and 2 from J; bases not matched to a gene: 5. Germline assignment: CDR1 MNHNS and CDR2 SASEGT. This CDR3 has 14 residues. CDR3 bases: TGTGCCAGCATCACAGGGGGCGGGCAAGAGACCCAGTACTTC. Protein product: CASITGGGQETQYF.

The rearrangement uses TRBV30 and TRBJ2-5; 7 bases agree with TRBD2. Germline trimming cut 4 bases from V and 0 bases from J; bases unmatched to any gene: 2. Germline V gene sequence: CDR1 GTSNPN, CDR2 SVGIG (reference sequence). This CDR3 comprises 13 residues. The CDR3 coding sequence is TGTGCCTGGATCGGGGGGAACCAAGAGACCCAGTACTTC. Amino acid sequence: CAWIGGNQETQYF. The whole variable domain, remainder taken from reference TRBV30 and TRBJ2-5, is SQTIHQWPATLVQPVGSPLSLECTVEGTSNPNLYWYRQAAGRGLQLLFYSVGIGQISSEVPQNLSASRPQDRQFILSSKKLLLSDSGFYLCAWIGGNQETQYFGPGTRLLVL.

V gene TRBV6-5 combines with J gene TRBJ1-2, with D maybe TRBD1 (5 bases). Trimming stripped 2 bases from V and 4 bases from J, with 14 bases between. The CDR3 length is 15 residues. Germline V CDR1 and CDR2: MNHEY, SVGAGI. The CDR3 here is CASSYGGQGGYGYTF. The CDR3, as DNA: TGTGCCAGCAGTTACGGTGGCCAGGGAGGCTATGGCTACACCTTC.

The rearrangement joins TRBV7-9 to TRBJ1-3; tentative D call: TRBD1 (5 bases). The germline V and J ends were trimmed by 4 bases and 4 bases, with 17 bases remaining between them. The CDR3 has 16 residues. Germline V gene data show CDR1 as SEHNR and CDR2 as FQNEAQ (reference sequence). The CDR3 region is CASSSHTGARGNTIYF. As DNA, the CDR3 is TGTGCCAGCAGCTCGCATACAGGCGCCCGCGGAAACACCATATATTTT.

The rearrangement uses TRBV5-6 and TRBJ1-5; 7 positions match TRBD1. Unmatched junction bases numbered 3, after V lost 4 bases and J lost 5 bases. Germline V CDR1 and CDR2: SGHDT, YYEEEE. The CDR3 covers 13 residues. The CDR3 coding sequence is TGTGCCAGCAGCCCCGACAGGGATCAGCCCCAGCATTTT. Translated: CASSPDRDQPQHF.

The chain has TRBV7-9 and TRBJ2-3; 8 positions agree with TRBD2. Germline V gives CDR1 SEHNR, CDR2 FQNEAQ (reference sequence). V was pared by 5 bases and J by 3 bases, with 10 bases of the junction left unmatched. The CDR3 is 16 residues long. The CDR3 loop is CASSRRAGDRTDTQYF. Here the CDR3 DNA reads TGTGCCAGCAGCCGGCGAGCGGGAGATAGGACAGATACGCAGTATTTT.

The chain joins TRBV5-4 to TRBJ1-4; TRBD1 is a possible D gene (6 bases). This CDR3 has 14 amino acids. In germline, CDR1 is SGHNT, CDR2 YYREEE (reference sequence). With 4 bases removed from V and 3 bases from J, the gap between germline ends came to 10 bases. The CDR3 here is CASSLTGSNEKLFF. DNA of the CDR3: TGTGCCAGCAGCCTAACAGGGTCTAATGAAAAACTGTTTTTT. The whole variable domain, remainder taken from reference TRBV5-4 and TRBJ1-4, is ETGVTQSPTHLIKTRGQQVTLRCSSQSGHNTVSWYQQALGQGPQFIFQYYREEENGRGNFPPRFSGLQFPNYSSELNVNALELDDSALYLCASSLTGSNEKLFFGSGTQLSVL.